This T cell receptor beta chain was sequenced during a study of T cells in Graves' hyperthyroidism and ophthalmopathy. As for the study in general: Peripheral blood sampling occurred at initial diagnosis, before any treatment. Study findings and constraints: It was a median roughly 6.5 months before onset that the model predicted ophthalmopathy.

Amplification of TCR beta CDR3 regions was performed using RNA transcripts as template. HTBI primers were the set used in a first-round RT-PCR of the TCR CDR3. TCRdb independently ran MiXCR on the multiplex PCR reads; one entry per CDR3 protein. This sample has some 500,000 distinct CDR3 sequences, with 24% found just once. For ophthalmopathy patients, the Clinical Activity Score was at least 3 and the NOSPECS grade at least 4; duration was under 3 months. V was clipped by 6 bases and J by 7 bases; unmatched bases: 10. The CDR3 has 14 residues. From germline, CDR1 is MNHNS and CDR2 SASEGT. This clonotype was recorded many times. What it binds is unknown.

The TCR comes from a young woman with Graves' ophthalmopathy. The rearrangement joins TRBV6-1 to TRBJ2-5; TRBD2 matches at 8 bases. The sample was blood. The CDR3 region has the DNA TGTGCCAGCAGACAGCGGGAGAGCTGGGGGACCCAGTACTTC. It specifies CASRQRESWGTQYF.